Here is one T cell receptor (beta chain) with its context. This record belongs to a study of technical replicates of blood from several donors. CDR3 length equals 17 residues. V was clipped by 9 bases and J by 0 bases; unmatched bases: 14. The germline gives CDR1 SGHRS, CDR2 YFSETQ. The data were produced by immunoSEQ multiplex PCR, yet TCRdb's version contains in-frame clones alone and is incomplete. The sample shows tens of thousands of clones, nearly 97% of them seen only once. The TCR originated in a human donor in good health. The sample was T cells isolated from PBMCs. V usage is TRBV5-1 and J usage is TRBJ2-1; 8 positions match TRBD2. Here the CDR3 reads CATNLRERGFSYNEQFF. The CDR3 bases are TGCGCCACCAACCTCAGGGAGCGGGGGTTCTCCTACAATGAGCAGTTCTTC. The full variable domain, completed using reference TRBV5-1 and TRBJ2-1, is KAGVTQTPRYLIKTRGQQVTLSCSPISGHRSVSWYQQTPGQGLQFLFEYFSETQRNKGNFPGRFSGRQFSNSRSEMNVSTLELGDSALYLCATNLRERGFSYNEQFFGPGTRLTVL.